This T cell receptor beta chain appears in the sequencing data of a study of T cell responses to AZD1222 COVID-19 vaccine (dated by TCRdb to 2020 to 2023). In the study overall: TCR sequencing covered 233 trial participants: 207 given two doses of AZD1222 and 26 given two doses of MenACWY control vaccine. Trial participants were enrolled by age into subgroups of 18-55, 56-69 and 70-plus years, and about 150, 27 and 61 TCR-sequenced participants, respectively, were included in these subgroups. Points the paper makes about the study in general: No day 14 peak-response samples were available, so repertoires were characterized only after the peak T cell response. Conclusions about previously exposed vaccinees are limited because only a handful of AZD1222 recipients were SARS-CoV-2 seropositive at baseline. In the small 56-69-year group, the increase in depth fell short of significance, most likely because of low power. After two AZD1222 doses, spike-specific TCR breadth and depth were significantly higher than at day 0 and than in MenACWY recipients. The whole spike protein was spanned by vaccine-associated CD4 TCRs, and dominant responses were seen in regions 160-218 and 743-854. Nearly half of unique spike-specific TCRs reportedly recognized epitopes outside regions mutated in the B.1.351 and B.1.1.7 variants. Most participants were white British and females outnumbered males, and the authors suggested that clonal diversity may have been underestimated.

Concerning this clone itself: What this receptor recognizes is not known. No much larger clonotype is one base removed from it; base qualities were not supplied.

The CDR3 regions of human TCRbeta chains were subjected to immunosequencing. Per the authors' processing: Repertoire TCRs were matched against a reference library of SARS-CoV-2-specific TCRs generated with the MIRA antigen-specificity platform. Breadth was defined as the fraction of unique TCRs that were SARS-CoV-2-associated, and depth was defined as the fraction of total T cells that were SARS-CoV-2-associated. Using the MIRA data, each spike-specific TCR was mapped to the spike region that the TCR reacts to and placed in a CD4 or CD8 class. Log10-transformed breadth and depth values were compared by one-way ANOVA with Sidak's multiple comparisons tests. In its TCRdb copy, this immuneACCESS table keeps in-frame sequences only and misses some clones. Where compared with another copy, unresolved V genes explain less than half of these, and the others have no known cause. V, J and clone size reflect that table, while D and trimming were determined from the DNA. The sample data list 65,000 to 85,000 clones, and approximately 85% of these were observed just once. The ten largest clones add up to under 11% of the sample.

In the paper's terms, the time point label means: about 28 days (+/-7) after the second vaccine dose. Because spike-specific TCR depth and breadth did not differ between the two schedules, AZD1222 recipients who got a second dose at roughly 4 weeks were pooled with those who got a second dose at roughly 12 weeks. The vaccinee samples were drawn from two UK trials, COV001 and COV002, one of which was a single-blind randomized controlled phase 2/3 trial testing AZD1222 (ChAdOx1 nCoV-19) in healthy adults. For TCRbeta chain sequencing, PBMC samples from trial participants were taken at day 0 and at day 28 after the second dose. The CDR3 measures 14 amino acids from cysteine to phenylalanine. The CDR3 DNA has 42 bases and is translated from base 1. Via the germline V gene, CDR1 is SGDLS and CDR2 YYNGEE. Cut back by 4 bases and 6 bases, the V and J ends lie 16 bases apart.

The receptor comes from an adult who received the AZD1222 COVID-19 vaccine. This chain is built from TRBV9 and TRBJ1-1; the D gene cannot be named for sure. The source material was peripheral blood, sampled 28 days after the second AZD1222 dose. The DNA sequence is TGTGCCAGCAGCCCCAACACGCAGACCGCTGAAGCTTTCTTT. Its translation reads: CASSPNTQTAEAFF. The reference TRBV9 and TRBJ1-1 proteins fill in what lies around the CDR3, so the full variable domain reads DSGVTQTPKHLITATGQRVTLRCSPRSGDLSVYWYQQSLDQGLQFLIQYYNGEERAKGNILERFSAQQFPDLHSELNLSSLELGDSALYFCASSPNTQTAEAFFGQGTRLTVV.